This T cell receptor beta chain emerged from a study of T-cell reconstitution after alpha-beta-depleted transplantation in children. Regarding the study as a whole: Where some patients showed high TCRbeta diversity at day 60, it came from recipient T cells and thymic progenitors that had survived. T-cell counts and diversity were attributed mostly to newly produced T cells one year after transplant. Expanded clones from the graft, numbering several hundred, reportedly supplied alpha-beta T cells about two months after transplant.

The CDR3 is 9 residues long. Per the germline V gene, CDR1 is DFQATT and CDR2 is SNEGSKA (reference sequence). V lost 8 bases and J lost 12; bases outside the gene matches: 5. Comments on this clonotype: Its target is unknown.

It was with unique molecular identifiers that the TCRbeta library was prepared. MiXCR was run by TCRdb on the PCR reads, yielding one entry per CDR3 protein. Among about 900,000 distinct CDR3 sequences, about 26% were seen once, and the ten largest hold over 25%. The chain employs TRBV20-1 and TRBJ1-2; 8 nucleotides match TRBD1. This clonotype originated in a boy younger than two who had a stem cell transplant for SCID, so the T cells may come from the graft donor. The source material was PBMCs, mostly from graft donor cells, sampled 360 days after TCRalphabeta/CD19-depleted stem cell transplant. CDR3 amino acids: CSIRGRDTF. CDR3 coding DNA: TGCAGTATCAGGGGGCGGGACACCTTC.